This T cell receptor (beta chain) appears in the sequencing data of a study of T cell clones after liver transplantation. Study details: Subjects received no induction therapy and standard immunosuppression until randomization at 12-24 months post-transplant.

Points on this clone: Its antigen is unidentified.

The repertoire was sequenced with immunoSEQ multiplex PCR; TCRdb's copy has only in-frame clones and lacks some. The profile shows about 75,000 clones, under 90% of them singletons. Unstimulated PBMCs were sorted into CD3+CD4+ and CD3+CD8+ populations. Trimming removed 3 bases from V and 1 base from J; junction bases left unmatched: 1. The CDR3 runs 16 residues. The germline V gene has CDR1 SNHLY and CDR2 FYNNEI. Broader study findings: A larger donor-reactive than third-party decline suggested partial antigen-specific deletion. Post-transplant, graft-donor-reactive CD4 TCRbeta sequences in blood dropped significantly in 5 of 8 subjects.

This chain uses TRBV2 with TRBJ1-6, with 9 bases matching TRBD1. This sequence was found in a human patient who received a liver transplant. Some T cells may have come from the graft donor. The source was CD4+ T cells from blood, collected 48 to 50 months after liver transplant. The DNA for the CDR3 is TGTGCCAGCAGTGAGGACAGGGGTTCCTATAATTCACCCCTCCACTTT. It is translated as CASSEDRGSYNSPLHF.